The 26 T cell receptor beta chains below all came from one sample that was sequenced in a study of CD8+ T cells in alopecia areata. Reverse transcribed after extraction, RNA yielded cDNA as the sequencing template. Clones were read by immunoSEQ multiplex PCR, and TCRdb kept only the in-frame ones, dropping some. The sample shows 7,500 to 8,000 clones, nearly 70% of them seen only once. Collected material from alopecia areata patients comprised lesional scalp punch biopsies and peripheral blood. Sequences were derived from skin, sampled at week 0. The source is a human donor with alopecia areata.

This clone came up a few times. This chain uses TRBV7-6 with TRBJ1-6, with a possible D match to TRBD1 (5 bases). CDR3 length equals 19 residues. Trimming stripped 5 bases from V and 0 bases from J, with 20 bases between. Per the germline V gene, CDR1 is SGHVS and CDR2 is FNYEAQ. The CDR3: CASSPGGQGALSYNSPLHF. The CDR3 nucleotides are TGTGCCAGCAGCCCAGGCGGCCAAGGGGCGCTCTCCTATAATTCACCCCTCCACTTT.

This chain joins TRBV6-5 and TRBJ1-2; no reliable D call. The CDR3 covers 12 residues. The V gene lost 6 bases and the J gene lost 4 bases, with 9 bases spanning the gap. CDR1 and CDR2 (germline): MNHEY, SVGAGI. The DNA of the CDR3 is TGTGCCAGCAGCCCCGGTCCCTATGGCTACACCTTC. This codes for CASSPGPYGYTF.

By proportion, this clone is large (0.1 to 1%). V and J are TRBV9 and TRBJ1-1; D is unclear. Germline V lookup: CDR1 SGDLS, CDR2 YYNGEE. This CDR3 has 13 amino acids. V was trimmed by 0 bases and J by 4 bases, leaving 7 bases between them. CDR3 region: CASSVGMFTEAFF. CDR3 nucleotide sequence: TGTGCCAGCAGCGTAGGGATGTTCACTGAAGCTTTCTTT.

The rearrangement joins TRBV6-5 to TRBJ1-2, with TRBD1 matching 10 bases. Germline CDR1 is MNHEY and CDR2 is SVGAGI. With V trimmed by 5 bases and J by 10 bases, 7 bases remained unmatched. This CDR3 is built from 13 residues. CDR3 DNA sequence: TGTGCCAGCAGTACGGGACAGGGGTTTGACTACACCTTC. Its protein product is CASSTGQGFDYTF.

V gene TRBV2 combines with J gene TRBJ2-7, with D uncertain. The CDR3 sequence is 14 residues long. Trimming removed 6 bases from V and 0 bases from J, with 12 bases in between. Germline V gene data show CDR1 as SNHLY and CDR2 as FYNNEI. Here the CDR3 reads CASSAGLNSYEQYF. CDR3 nucleotide sequence: TGTGCCAGCAGCGCCGGGCTGAACTCCTACGAGCAGTACTTC.

Comments on this clone: The sample contains more than one DNA sequence encoding this CDR3. This rearrangement joins TRBV30 to TRBJ1-5, with D maybe TRBD1 (6 bases). The CDR3 covers 15 residues. V lost 0 bases and J lost 2, with 11 bases in between. CDR1 is GTSNPN and CDR2 is SVGIG in the germline V gene (reference sequence). The CDR3 is CAWSVQQGGNQPQHF. Here the CDR3 DNA reads TGTGCCTGGAGTGTTCAACAGGGCGGCAATCAGCCCCAGCATTTT.

For the CDR3, the DNA is TGCGCCAGCAGCCAAGTAGCGGGGGACAATGAGCAGTTCTTC. As protein: CASSQVAGDNEQFF. The chain has TRBV4-3 and TRBJ2-1, with 9 positions matching TRBD2. There are 14 residues in the CDR3. With 1 base clipped from V and 5 bases from J, the junction kept 0 bases outside the gene matches. Germline assignment: CDR1 LGHNA and CDR2 YSLEER.

This clone was seen once. The rearrangement uses TRBV7-2 and TRBJ2-3; possible D gene TRBD2, 7 bases. V lost 5 bases to trimming and J lost 2 bases, with 14 bases between them. Germline V gives CDR1 SGHTA, CDR2 FQGNSA. The CDR3 totals 15 residues. The CDR3 is CASSVSGGPTDTQYF. CDR3 in DNA: TGTGCCAGCAGCGTATCGGGGGGCCCCACAGATACGCAGTATTTT.

The CDR3 loop is CASSDWPMNTEAFF. CDR3 sequence (DNA): TGTGCCAGCAGTGATTGGCCCATGAACACTGAAGCTTTCTTT. This chain joins TRBV6-5 and TRBJ1-1, with D uncertain. CDR1 and CDR2 (germline): MNHEY, SVGAGI. Trimming cost V 5 bases and J 0 bases, with 10 bases left between them. The CDR3 contains 14 residues.

The chain recombines TRBV7-2 with TRBJ2-7; no firm D call. This CDR3 comprises 14 residues. Trimming removed 1 base at V and 7 bases at J, with 14 bases between. The V gene's germline CDR1 is SGHTA and CDR2 FQGNSA. The DNA for the CDR3 is TGTGCCAGCAGCTTAGGGGTTCGGCAGCTAGAGCAGTACTTC. As protein: CASSLGVRQLEQYF.

This clone was detected only once. The rearrangement joins TRBV11-3 to TRBJ2-3; weak D call: TRBD2 (6 bases). In germline, CDR1 is SGHNT, CDR2 YENEEA. This CDR3 is built from 18 residues. V shed 5 bases and J shed 4 bases, with 25 bases lying between them. CDR3 DNA sequence: TGTGCCAGCAGCCACACGACCCGTACTAGCAGAATAGCAGATACGCAGTATTTT. Encoded protein: CASSHTTRTSRIADTQYF.

This chain joins TRBV7-2 and TRBJ1-1; unclear D gene. Trimming removed 4 bases from V and 4 bases from J, with 13 bases in between. This CDR3 region has 14 residues. The germline V gene has CDR1 SGHTA and CDR2 FQGNSA. The CDR3 region has the DNA TGTGCCAGCAGCTACCCCCGGGCGGGCACTGAAGCTTTCTTT. Translated, it gives CASSYPRAGTEAFF.

This clone was seen only a few times. The rearrangement links TRBV14 to TRBJ2-7; no clear D gene. Germline V gene lookup returns CDR1 SGHDN and CDR2 FVKESK. Deletions cut 4 bases from V and 6 bases from J, with 13 bases between. CDR3 length: 13 residues. CDR3 amino acids: CASSRELQGEQYF. In nucleotides, the CDR3 is TGTGCCAGCAGCCGAGAACTCCAAGGCGAGCAGTACTTC.

The rearrangement joins TRBV6-5 to TRBJ1-1, with TRBD1 identical over 9 bases. CDR1 is MNHEY, CDR2 SVGAGI, per germline. This CDR3 has 15 amino acids. V was pared by 6 bases and J by 5 bases, with 10 bases of the junction left unmatched. The CDR3 region is CASSPLQGAWTEAFF. DNA of the CDR3: TGTGCCAGCAGCCCCCTACAGGGGGCTTGGACTGAAGCTTTCTTT.

This chain uses TRBV28 with TRBJ1-2, with a tentative D call TRBD1 (5 bases). The V gene lost 7 bases and the J gene lost 3 bases, with 15 bases spanning the gap. The germline V gene encodes CDR1 MDHEN and CDR2 SYDVKM. This CDR3 contains 14 residues. Here the CDR3 DNA reads TGTGCCAGCAATCCGGGCAGGGAATACTATGGCTACACCTTC. It codes for CASNPGREYYGYTF.

This chain joins TRBV5-1 and TRBJ2-5; D perhaps matches TRBD2 (5 bases). The V gene lost 2 bases and the J gene lost 5 bases, with 10 bases spanning the gap. This CDR3 contains 13 residues. Germline assignment: CDR1 SGHRS and CDR2 YFSETQ. Written as DNA, the CDR3 is TGCGCCAGCAGCTTTATCCGAGGGGAGACCCAGTACTTC. This encodes CASSFIRGETQYF.

The rearrangement joins TRBV9 to TRBJ1-1; perhaps TRBD1 as D (6 bases). The CDR3 totals 16 residues. CDR1 SGDLS and CDR2 YYNGEE come from the germline V gene. V was trimmed by 4 bases and J by 1 base, leaving 17 bases between them. The CDR3 sequence is CASSLGGKGRNTEAFF. Here the CDR3 DNA reads TGTGCCAGCAGCCTAGGGGGGAAGGGCCGGAACACTGAAGCTTTCTTT.

The chain links TRBV10-2 to TRBJ2-2; D uncertain. The CDR3 sequence is 12 residues long. CDR1 is WSHSY, CDR2 SAAADI, per germline. With 4 bases removed from V and 3 bases from J, the gap between germline ends came to 3 bases. In nucleotides, the CDR3 is TGCGCCAGCAGTGGTGACACCGGGGAGCTGTTTTTT. It encodes CASSGDTGELFF.

The gene calls are TRBV4-2 and TRBJ1-1; D call uncertain. Trimming shortened V by 3 bases and J by 6 bases, and 14 bases separated the two germline ends. This CDR3 has 14 amino acids. CDR1 LGHNA and CDR2 YNFKEQ come from the germline V gene. The CDR3 loop is CASSQVLGYSEAFF. In nucleotides, the CDR3 is TGTGCCAGCAGCCAGGTTTTAGGTTACTCTGAAGCTTTCTTT.

V is TRBV11-2 and J is TRBJ2-7, with 10 bases that match TRBD1. Germline V gene data show CDR1 as SGHAT and CDR2 as FQNNGV. V shed 4 bases, J shed 2 bases, and the junction held 2 bases outside the gene matches. CDR3 length: 14 residues. In DNA, the CDR3 is TGTGCCAGCAGCTCGACAGGGGGCCCCTACGAGCAGTACTTC. It yields the protein CASSSTGGPYEQYF. Full variable domain (remainder filled in from reference TRBV11-2 and TRBJ2-7): EAGVAQSPRYKIIEKRQSVAFWCNPISGHATLYWYQQILGQGPKLLIQFQNNGVVDDSQLPKDRFSAERLKGVDSTLKIQPAKLEDSAVYLCASSSTGGPYEQYFGPGTRLTVT.

The CDR3 loop is CASSQLAGGQETQYF. The CDR3 nucleotides read TGTGCCAGCAGTCAGTTAGCGGGGGGCCAAGAGACCCAGTACTTC. The gene calls are TRBV2 and TRBJ2-5; 10 positions match TRBD2. With V trimmed by 5 bases and J by 1 base, 4 bases remained unmatched. There are 15 residues in the CDR3. The V gene's germline CDR1 is SNHLY and CDR2 FYNNEI.

This chain links TRBV11-3 with TRBJ1-1; D is possibly TRBD1 (5 bases). This CDR3 contains 16 residues. V lost 2 bases and J 4 bases, leaving 17 bases between the germline ends. The V gene's germline CDR1 is SGHNT and CDR2 YENEEA. Written as DNA, the CDR3 is TGTGCCAGCAGCTTAAAAGGGGATTCTTGGACCACTGAAGCTTTCTTT. Amino acid sequence: CASSLKGDSWTTEAFF.

The rearrangement joins TRBV7-9 to TRBJ2-3, with D possibly TRBD1 on 6 matching bases. This CDR3 has 16 residues. The germline V and J ends were trimmed by 6 bases and 4 bases, with 20 bases remaining between them. Germline-derived CDR1 and CDR2 are SEHNR and FQNEAQ (reference sequence). The CDR3 loop reads CASSSLGQYQADTQYF. CDR3 coding DNA: TGTGCCAGCAGTAGTTTAGGACAGTACCAGGCAGATACGCAGTATTTT.

This chain joins TRBV4-3 and TRBJ2-1; TRBD1 is a possible D gene (5 bases). The CDR3 is 16 residues long. Germline lookup yields CDR1 LGHNA and CDR2 YSLEER. The germline V and J ends were trimmed by 1 base and 4 bases, with 14 bases remaining between them. CDR3 sequence: CASSQVAGQGYNEQFF. Written as DNA, the CDR3 is TGCGCCAGCAGCCAAGTAGCTGGGCAGGGATACAATGAGCAGTTCTTC.

The chain employs TRBV4-3 and TRBJ1-5; 9 bases line up with TRBD1. CDR3 length: 15 amino acids. In germline, CDR1 is LGHNA, CDR2 YSLEER. V shed 1 base and J 6 bases; nucleotides not matched to a gene: 4. The CDR3 loop is CASSQGTGDSQPQHF. The CDR3 DNA follows: TGCGCCAGCAGCCAAGGGACAGGGGATTCTCAGCCCCAGCATTTT.

The rearrangement links TRBV20-1 to TRBJ1-2; D not resolved. The CDR3 covers 11 residues. V lost 4 bases and J 4 bases, leaving 7 bases between the germline ends. Per germline, CDR1 DFQATT and CDR2 SNEGSKA (reference sequence). The CDR3 spells CSAMAGYGYTF. CDR3 in DNA: TGCAGTGCTATGGCGGGCTATGGCTACACCTTC.